These 6 T cell receptor beta chains were sequenced from one sample in a study of cytomegalovirus exposure and HLA in healthy donors. It was with 60 Vbeta and 13 Jbeta primers that the PCR ran. Generated by immunoSEQ multiplex PCR, the TCRdb table keeps only in-frame clones and is missing some. The sample yields 150,000 or so clones, approximately 80% seen once. Sequencing used PBMCs. These receptors were obtained from a woman between 45 and 65 years old in good health and CMV-seropositive.

This clone was recorded a few times. Other DNA sequences in this specimen translate into the identical CDR3. This chain joins TRBV5-1 and TRBJ2-1, with unresolved D. The germline V and J ends were trimmed by 0 bases and 10 bases, with 5 bases remaining between them. This CDR3 is 11 amino acids long. The germline CDR1 and CDR2 sequences are SGHRS and YFSETQ. The CDR3 is CASSLEREQFF. DNA for the CDR3: TGCGCCAGCAGCTTGGAGAGGGAGCAGTTCTTC.

V usage is TRBV18 and J usage is TRBJ1-4, with unresolved D. Germline assignment: CDR1 KGHSH and CDR2 LQKENI. V lost 5 bases and J 0 bases, leaving 10 bases between the germline ends. This CDR3 has 15 residues. The CDR3 sequence: CASSVRGTTNEKLFF. The DNA for the CDR3 is TGTGCCAGCTCAGTGCGAGGGACAACTAATGAAAAACTGTTTTTT.

The chain uses TRBV19 and TRBJ1-1; the D is unclear. The CDR3 runs 15 residues. V was shortened by 4 bases and J by 2 bases, with 14 bases between the two germline ends. Germline-derived CDR1 and CDR2 are LNHDA and SQIVND (reference sequence). The CDR3 loop is CASSKLIQENTEAFF. As DNA, the CDR3 is TGTGCCAGTAGTAAACTAATACAAGAAAACACTGAAGCTTTCTTT. Filled out from reference TRBV19 and TRBJ1-1, the complete variable domain reads DGGITQSPKYLFRKEGQNVTLSCEQNLNHDAMYWYRQDPGQGLRLIYYSQIVNDFQKGDIAEGYSVSREKKESFPLTVTSAQKNPTAFYLCASSKLIQENTEAFFGQGTRLTVV.

The chain employs TRBV27 and TRBJ2-1, with D hard to call. This CDR3 spans 11 amino acids. Germline assignment: CDR1 MNHEY and CDR2 SMNVEV (reference sequence). V shed 6 bases and J shed 7 bases, with 7 bases lying between them. CDR3 region: CASRERNEQFF. The CDR3 DNA sequence: TGTGCCAGCAGGGAGAGGAATGAGCAGTTCTTC.

This clone was detected only a few times. This CDR3 reads CASSLFPGTGGTEAFF. The CDR3 DNA is TGCGCCAGCAGCCTATTTCCCGGGACAGGGGGCACTGAAGCTTTCTTT. The rearrangement uses TRBV4-1 and TRBJ1-1; 11 bases are a match to TRBD1. The CDR3 spans 16 residues. CDR1 MGHRA and CDR2 YSYEKL come from the germline V gene. Unmatched junction bases numbered 8, after V lost 4 bases and J lost 4 bases.

The chain combines TRBV6-1 with TRBJ2-3, with a weak D call TRBD2 (5 bases). The CDR3 consists of 14 residues. Germline CDR1 reads MNHNS; CDR2 reads SASEGT. The V gene lost 4 bases and the J gene lost 3 bases, with 11 bases spanning the gap. The CDR3 coding sequence is TGTGCCAGCAGTGCCGGGGTTACTACAGATACGCAGTATTTT. Protein sequence: CASSAGVTTDTQYF.